A selection of T cell receptor beta chains follows, all from one sample in a study of cytomegalovirus exposure and HLA in healthy donors. This table comes from immunoSEQ multiplex PCR, and its TCRdb copy is limited to in-frame clones, with some not included. The sample consists of about 210,000 clones, 75% to 80% of them appearing once. Sequencing used PBMCs. All receptors derive from a woman in her 30s in good health and CMV-seropositive. Each CDR3 is given with its conserved first and last residue. The D gene is left open where the match is weak. Rows may omit the clone size; those that give it use once, few, many or a size class.

clone_size: .; v_call: TRBV4-1; j_call: TRBJ1-2; d_call: .; cdr3_nt: TGCGCCAGCAGCCGGCCCTGGGGGGACTATGGCTACACCTTC; cdr3_aa: CASSRPWGDYGYTF
clone_size: .; v_call: TRBV19; j_call: TRBJ2-7; d_call: .; cdr3_nt: TGTGCCAGTAGTATTTCTTCTCGAGGGATTTACGAGCAGTACTTC; cdr3_aa: CASSISSRGIYEQYF
clone_size: few; v_call: TRBV4-1; j_call: TRBJ1-3; d_call: .; cdr3_nt: TGCGCCAGCAGCCAAGAGGGTAACTACGGAAACACCATATATTTT; cdr3_aa: CASSQEGNYGNTIYF
clone_size: .; v_call: TRBV19; j_call: TRBJ1-2; d_call: .; cdr3_nt: TGTGCCAGTAGGGCCACCCCTTATGGCTACACCTTC; cdr3_aa: CASRATPYGYTF
clone_size: .; v_call: TRBV4-1; j_call: TRBJ2-5; d_call: TRBD2; cdr3_nt: TGCGCTAGCAGCCAAGCATTGACTAGCGGGGGTCTAGAGACCCAGTACTTC; cdr3_aa: CASSQALTSGGLETQYF
clone_size: .; v_call: TRBV5-1; j_call: TRBJ2-7; d_call: .; cdr3_nt: TGCGCCAGCAGCTTGGAAGGGGGCTACGAGCAGTACTTC; cdr3_aa: CASSLEGGYEQYF
clone_size: .; v_call: TRBV4-1; j_call: TRBJ2-2; d_call: .; cdr3_nt: TGCGCCAGCAGCCATCCCGGAATTCGGCGGGATGGGACCGGGGAGCTGTTTTTT; cdr3_aa: CASSHPGIRRDGTGELFF
clone_size: few; v_call: TRBV6-5; j_call: TRBJ1-4; d_call: .; cdr3_nt: TGTGCCAGCAGTTACCCCCCAGGGCCCGGGGGAAAACTGTTTTTT; cdr3_aa: CASSYPPGPGGKLFF
clone_size: .; v_call: TRBV19; j_call: TRBJ2-3; d_call: .; cdr3_nt: TGTGCCAGTAGTATTAGGCAGGTCACAGATACGCAGTATTTT; cdr3_aa: CASSIRQVTDTQYF
clone_size: .; v_call: TRBV7-9; j_call: TRBJ1-2; d_call: .; cdr3_nt: TGTGCCAGCAGCTTAGTTTCCAGCTATGGCTACACCTTC; cdr3_aa: CASSLVSSYGYTF
clone_size: .; v_call: TRBV4-1; j_call: TRBJ2-7; d_call: .; cdr3_nt: TGCGCCAGCAGCCAAGTAGCCCTACACGAGCAGTACTTC; cdr3_aa: CASSQVALHEQYF
clone_size: .; v_call: TRBV15; j_call: TRBJ2-7; d_call: TRBD1; cdr3_nt: TGTGCCACCTCGGGGGACAGGGGCGAGCAGTACTTC; cdr3_aa: CATSGDRGEQYF
clone_size: .; v_call: TRBV9; j_call: TRBJ1-2; d_call: .; cdr3_nt: TGTGCCAGCAGTGCCTCCTTGGGGCAAGCCTATGGCTACACCTTC; cdr3_aa: CASSASLGQAYGYTF
clone_size: .; v_call: TRBV5-4; j_call: TRBJ1-1; d_call: TRBD1; cdr3_nt: TGTGCCAGCAGCTTGGGACAGGGACCGAACACTGAAGCTTTCTTT; cdr3_aa: CASSLGQGPNTEAFF
clone_size: .; v_call: TRBV4-3; j_call: TRBJ2-2; d_call: .; cdr3_nt: TGCGCCAGCAGCCAAGATCCTTCCGGGAGATACACCGGGGAGCTGTTTTTT; cdr3_aa: CASSQDPSGRYTGELFF
clone_size: .; v_call: TRBV19; j_call: TRBJ2-3; d_call: .; cdr3_nt: TGTGCCAGTAGTATAGGACGGTTAGCTACGCAGTATTTT; cdr3_aa: CASSIGRLATQYF
clone_size: .; v_call: TRBV9; j_call: TRBJ2-1; d_call: TRBD2; cdr3_nt: TGTGCCAGCAGCCAGACTAGCGAAGCCTACAATGAGCAGTTCTTC; cdr3_aa: CASSQTSEAYNEQFF
clone_size: .; v_call: TRBV5-1; j_call: TRBJ1-3; d_call: TRBD1; cdr3_nt: TGCGCCAGCAGCTACGGGACAGGGCTCACCTCTGGAAACACCATATATTTT; cdr3_aa: CASSYGTGLTSGNTIYF
clone_size: .; v_call: TRBV29-1; j_call: TRBJ1-1; d_call: .; cdr3_nt: TGCAGCGTTGGGGGGGGCACTGAAGCTTTCTTT; cdr3_aa: CSVGGGTEAFF
clone_size: .; v_call: TRBV2; j_call: TRBJ1-5; d_call: TRBD1; cdr3_nt: TGTGCCAGCAGTGGAGACAGGGGCAATCAGCCCCAGCATTTT; cdr3_aa: CASSGDRGNQPQHF
clone_size: .; v_call: TRBV7-6; j_call: TRBJ2-7; d_call: .; cdr3_nt: TGTGCCAGCAGCCAACAGGAAGTCTCCTACGAGCAGTACTTC; cdr3_aa: CASSQQEVSYEQYF
clone_size: once; v_call: TRBV28; j_call: TRBJ1-3; d_call: .; cdr3_nt: TGTGCCAGCAGTTTGCGGGGCGGAGGAGGAAACACCATATATTTT; cdr3_aa: CASSLRGGGGNTIYF
clone_size: .; v_call: TRBV7-3; j_call: TRBJ2-1; d_call: TRBD2; cdr3_nt: TGTGCCAGCAGCTCGTTAGCGGGAGAGGAGCAGTTCTTC; cdr3_aa: CASSSLAGEEQFF
clone_size: .; v_call: TRBV5-4; j_call: TRBJ1-2; d_call: .; cdr3_nt: TGTGCCAGCAGCTGGGGGGATGGCTACACCTTC; cdr3_aa: CASSWGDGYTF
clone_size: .; v_call: TRBV30; j_call: TRBJ2-5; d_call: TRBD1; cdr3_nt: TGTGCCTGGAGCCGACAGGGGCGGGAGACCCAGTACTTC; cdr3_aa: CAWSRQGRETQYF